The subject of this entry is one TCR beta chain. Its antigen is still unknown. This entry belongs to a study of T-cell reconstitution after alpha-beta-depleted transplantation in children. Unique molecular identifiers featured in how the TCRbeta library was prepared. TCRdb fed the PCR reads into MiXCR, producing one record per CDR3 protein. Of some 440,000 distinct CDR3 sequences listed, roughly 17% are singletons. V was clipped by 5 bases and J by 2 bases; unmatched bases: 5. The CDR3 spans 15 residues. General study points: Reports say that about two months after transplant, the alpha-beta T cells came out of several hundred graft clones that had expanded. High day-60 TCRbeta diversity in some patients came from surviving recipient T cells and thymic progenitors. The main origin of T-cell counts and diversity one year after transplant was newly produced T cells.

Material: PBMCs, mostly from graft donor cells, obtained 360 days after TCRalphabeta/CD19-depleted stem cell transplant. This TCR was sampled from a boy in the first two years of life who had a stem cell transplant for Wiskott-Aldrich syndrome, so the T cells may come from the graft donor. This chain connects TRBV12-3 or TRBV12-4 to TRBJ2-7; 11 nucleotides match TRBD1. As DNA, the CDR3 is TGTGCCAGCAGTCCCGGGACAGGGGGACCCTACGAGCAGTACTTC. It specifies CASSPGTGGPYEQYF.